One sample yielded the 5 T cell receptor beta chains listed below, sequenced in a study of regulatory T cells in long-lasting Graves disease. Specified time point: newly diagnosed GD, antithyroid drugs for less than 3 months. PBMCs provided the RNA from which the TCR library was made. Relying on iRepertoire HTBI primers and Arm-PCR of CDR3 regions, the team built TCR beta libraries. MiXCR was run by TCRdb on the multiplex PCR reads, yielding one entry per CDR3 protein. The table has about 470,000 distinct CDR3 sequences, under 15% seen once; the top ten hold around 17%. These records were also assigned to another study, of T cells in Graves' hyperthyroidism and ophthalmopathy.

Sequenced here: peripheral blood mononuclear cells (PBMCs), sampled at new diagnosis, from a patient treated with antithyroid drugs. Source of these receptors: a woman in her 30s with Graves disease.

V gene TRBV6-2 or TRBV6-3 combines with J gene TRBJ2-3, with 8 bases matching TRBD2. Per germline, CDR1 MNHEY and CDR2 SVGEGT. V shed 5 bases and J 4 bases; nucleotides not matched to a gene: 20. CDR3 length: 19 residues. CDR3 coding DNA: TGTGCCAGCAGTGAAGCGATTAAACTAGCGGAAGGACATCCAGATACGCAGTATTTT. Protein: CASSEAIKLAEGHPDTQYF.

This chain joins TRBV6-5 and TRBJ2-2, with D unresolved. Germline V gene sequence: CDR1 MNHEY, CDR2 SVGAGI. Between the trimmed V and J ends, which lost 2 bases and 0 bases, there was a span of 4 bases. The CDR3 contains 14 residues. The CDR3 loop is CASSYGANTGELFF. The CDR3 DNA reads TGTGCCAGCAGTTACGGAGCGAACACCGGGGAGCTGTTTTTT.

The chain links TRBV5-1 to TRBJ1-3, with TRBD1 as a possible D gene (5 bases). The CDR3 is made up of 15 amino acids. Germline-derived CDR1 and CDR2 are SGHRS and YFSETQ. V lost 1 base, J lost 3 bases, and 11 bases lay in between. The CDR3 DNA follows: TGCGCCAGCAGCTTGATTGGGGCAAATGGAAACACCATATATTTT. It specifies CASSLIGANGNTIYF.

The chain recombines TRBV6-1 with TRBJ2-1, with TRBD2 matching over 11 bases. CDR3 length equals 14 residues. J lost 10 bases, V lost 6 bases, and 8 bases had no gene match. Germline loops: CDR1 MNHNS, CDR2 SASEGT. CDR3 sequence reads: CASSRLAGIGEQFF. The CDR3 DNA reads TGTGCCAGCAGCAGACTAGCGGGAATAGGCGAGCAGTTCTTC.

In its sample, this clonotype was seen many times. V and J are TRBV11-2 and TRBJ2-7; perhaps TRBD1 as D (6 bases). The length of the CDR3 is 15 residues. Trimming cost V 6 bases and J 3 bases, with 18 bases left between them. The germline V gene has CDR1 SGHAT and CDR2 FQNNGV. The CDR3 spells CASSYGQGMIYEQYF. CDR3 coding DNA: TGTGCCAGCAGTTATGGGCAGGGGATGATCTACGAGCAGTACTTC.